The T cell receptor (beta chain) described here comes from a study of blood T cell repertoires in COVID-19. Background on the study: Researchers got acute and convalescent COVID-19 samples from the United States, Italy and Spain. PBMCs, B-cell-depleted T cells, or T cells provided the cDNA or gDNA that made up the material.

Patients from Seattle were sampled longitudinally, starting during active infection. In the original processing: Reference gene primers were amplified, and this amplification served to estimate nucleated cell counts. Method: immunoSEQ multiplex PCR; TCRdb's copy keeps in-frame clones and lacks some. D and trimming come from the DNA, and the V and J calls and clone size come from that table. Of 200,000 to 300,000 clones detected, about nine tenths appear once; the ten largest clones hold over 0.65%. Deletions cut 0 bases from V and 5 bases from J, with 14 bases between. CDR3 length: 15 residues. CDR1 SGHRS and CDR2 YFSETQ come from the germline V gene.

This clonotype was obtained from a man younger than 40 with COVID-19, enrolled during active disease. The chain recombines TRBV5-1 with TRBJ2-5, with TRBD2 as a possible D gene (6 bases). Sequenced input: peripheral blood. CDR3 in amino acids: CASSLARVREETQYF. The CDR3 region has the DNA TGCGCCAGCAGCTTGGCCCGGGTACGGGAGGAGACCCAGTACTTC.